This TCR beta chain originates from a study of cytomegalovirus exposure and HLA in healthy donors. The study, taken as a whole, reports: The authors later linked a missense DCLRE1C variant to TCR beta V- and J-gene trimming.

This clone was seen a handful of times. Its antigen is unidentified. The PCR contained 60 Vbeta and 13 Jbeta primers. Assay used: immunoSEQ multiplex PCR; TCRdb lists only in-frame clones, some missing. This table holds around 120,000 clones, roughly 80% found once. The specimen sequenced was PBMCs. The origin of this receptor is a male donor in good health and CMV-seronegative.

The CDR3 coding sequence is TGCGCCAGCAGCCAAATGGGGGGACAGGGGGTCTACGAGCAGTACTTC. Translation gives CASSQMGGQGVYEQYF. This chain connects TRBV4-3 to TRBJ2-7, with 11 bases aligning to TRBD1. Per the germline V gene, CDR1 is LGHNA and CDR2 is YSLEER. The length of the CDR3 is 16 residues. V lost 2 bases to trimming and J lost 3 bases; unmatched junction nucleotides: 6.